This TCR beta chain derives from a study of cytomegalovirus exposure and HLA in healthy donors. In the study overall: The Caucasian-associated ancestry cluster contained about four fifths of the 300 to 450 genotyped donors.

Everyone who donated was a healthy bone marrow donor. A note on this clone: The antigen remains unidentified.

In the PCR, 60 Vbeta and 13 Jbeta primers were used. The table came from immunoSEQ multiplex PCR; TCRdb's copy has only in-frame clones and leaves some out. The table records 150,000 to 200,000 clones, roughly 79% of them present only once. Findings of the study overall: Earlier analysis found most TCR beta V segments productive about 90% or about 30% of the time.

Trimming shortened V by 0 bases and J by 6 bases, and 19 bases separated the two germline ends. The CDR3 is made up of 17 amino acids. In germline, CDR1 is SGHRS, CDR2 YFSETQ. The clonotype originates from a man younger than 45 in good health and CMV-seronegative. The chain has TRBV5-1 and TRBJ2-1; D might be TRBD2 (5 bases). The sample was PBMCs. The CDR3 DNA reads as TGCGCCAGCAGCTTGGCCTGGAGCGGAGTGCCCCCCAATGAGCAGTTCTTC. Translation: CASSLAWSGVPPNEQFF.